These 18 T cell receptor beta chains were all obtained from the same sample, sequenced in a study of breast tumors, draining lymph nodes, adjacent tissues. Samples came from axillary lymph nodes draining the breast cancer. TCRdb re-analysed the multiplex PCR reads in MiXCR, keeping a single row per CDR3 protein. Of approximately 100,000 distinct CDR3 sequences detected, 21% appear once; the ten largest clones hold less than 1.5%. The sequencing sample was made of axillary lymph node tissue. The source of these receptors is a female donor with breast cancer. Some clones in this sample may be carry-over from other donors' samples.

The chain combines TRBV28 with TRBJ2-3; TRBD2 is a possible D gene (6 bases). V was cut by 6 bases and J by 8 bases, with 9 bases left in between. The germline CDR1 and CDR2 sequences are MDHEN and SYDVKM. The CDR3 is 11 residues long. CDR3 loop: CASSVGGTQYF. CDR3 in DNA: TGTGCCAGCAGCGTGGGGGGTACGCAGTATTTT.

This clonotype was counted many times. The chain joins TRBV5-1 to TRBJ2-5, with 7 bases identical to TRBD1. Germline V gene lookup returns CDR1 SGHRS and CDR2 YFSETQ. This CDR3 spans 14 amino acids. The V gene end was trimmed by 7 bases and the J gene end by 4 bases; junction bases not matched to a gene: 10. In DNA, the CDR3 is TGCGCCAGCGCGGACCGTACAGGGGTAGAGACCCAGTACTTC. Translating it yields CASADRTGVETQYF. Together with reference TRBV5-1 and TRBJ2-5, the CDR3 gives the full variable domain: KAGVTQTPRYLIKTRGQQVTLSCSPISGHRSVSWYQQTPGQGLQFLFEYFSETQRNKGNFPGRFSGRQFSNSRSEMNVSTLELGDSALYLCASADRTGVETQYFGPGTRLLVL.

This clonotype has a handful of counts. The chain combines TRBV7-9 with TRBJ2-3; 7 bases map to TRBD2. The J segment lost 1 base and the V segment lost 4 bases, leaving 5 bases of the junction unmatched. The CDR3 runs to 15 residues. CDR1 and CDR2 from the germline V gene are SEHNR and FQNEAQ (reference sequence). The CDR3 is CASSYRGEGTDTQYF. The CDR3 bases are TGTGCCAGCAGCTACCGGGGGGAGGGCACAGATACGCAGTATTTT.

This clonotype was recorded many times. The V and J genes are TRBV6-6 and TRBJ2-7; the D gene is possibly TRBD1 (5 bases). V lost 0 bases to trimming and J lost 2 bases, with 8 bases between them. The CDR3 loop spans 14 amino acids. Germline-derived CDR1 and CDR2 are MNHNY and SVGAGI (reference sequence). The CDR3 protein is CASSYSRVPYEQYF. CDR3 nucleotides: TGTGCCAGCAGTTACTCCAGGGTTCCCTACGAGCAGTACTTC.

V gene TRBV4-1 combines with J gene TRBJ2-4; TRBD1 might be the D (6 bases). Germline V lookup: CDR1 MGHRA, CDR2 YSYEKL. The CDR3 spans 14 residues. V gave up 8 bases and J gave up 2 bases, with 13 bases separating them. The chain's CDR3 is CASGPGTSKNIQYF. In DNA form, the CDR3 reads TGCGCCAGCGGCCCGGGGACATCCAAAAACATTCAGTACTTC.

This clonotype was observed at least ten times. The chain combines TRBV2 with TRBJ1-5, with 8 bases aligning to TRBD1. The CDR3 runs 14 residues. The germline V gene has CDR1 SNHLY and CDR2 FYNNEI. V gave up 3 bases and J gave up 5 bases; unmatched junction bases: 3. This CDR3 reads CASSDRGRDQPQHF. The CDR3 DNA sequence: TGTGCCAGCAGTGACAGGGGGCGAGATCAGCCCCAGCATTTT.

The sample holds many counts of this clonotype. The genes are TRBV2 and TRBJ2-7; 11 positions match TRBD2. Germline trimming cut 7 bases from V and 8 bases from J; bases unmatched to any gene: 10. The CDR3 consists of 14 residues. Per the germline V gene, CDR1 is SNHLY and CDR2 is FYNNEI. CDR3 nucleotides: TGTGCCAGCAAGGGACTAGCGGAGCCTACGAAGCAGTACTTC. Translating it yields CASKGLAEPTKQYF.

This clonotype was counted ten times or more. Here the CDR3 reads CASSRGHVVSPLHF. CDR3 DNA sequence: TGTGCCAGCAGCCGGGGACACGTTGTGTCACCCCTCCACTTT. The chain has TRBV14 and TRBJ1-6; tentative D call: TRBD1 (6 bases). This CDR3 has 14 residues. Germline CDR1 is SGHDN and CDR2 is FVKESK. V lost 4 bases and J lost 10, with 14 bases in between.

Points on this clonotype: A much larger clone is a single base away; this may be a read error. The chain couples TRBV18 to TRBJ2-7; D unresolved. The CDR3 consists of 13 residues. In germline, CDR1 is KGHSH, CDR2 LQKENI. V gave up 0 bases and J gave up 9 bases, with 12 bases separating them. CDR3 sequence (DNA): TGTGCCAGCTCACCACCGGGGTACCACGGGCAGTACTTC. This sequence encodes CASSPPGYHGQYF.

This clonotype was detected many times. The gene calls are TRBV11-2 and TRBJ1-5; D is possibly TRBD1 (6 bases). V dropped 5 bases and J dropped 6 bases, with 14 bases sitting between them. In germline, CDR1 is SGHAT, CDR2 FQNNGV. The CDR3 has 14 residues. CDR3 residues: CASSIGGVGQPQHF. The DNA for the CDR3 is TGTGCCAGCAGCATAGGGGGAGTCGGTCAGCCCCAGCATTTT.

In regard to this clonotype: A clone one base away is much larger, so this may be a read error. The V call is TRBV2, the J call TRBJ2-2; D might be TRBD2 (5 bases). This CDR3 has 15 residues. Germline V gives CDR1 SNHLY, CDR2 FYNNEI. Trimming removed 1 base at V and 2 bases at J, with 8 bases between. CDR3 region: CASSEVRANTGELFF. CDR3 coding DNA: TGTGCCAGCAGTGAAGTGCGGGCAAACACCGGGGAGCTGTTTTTT.

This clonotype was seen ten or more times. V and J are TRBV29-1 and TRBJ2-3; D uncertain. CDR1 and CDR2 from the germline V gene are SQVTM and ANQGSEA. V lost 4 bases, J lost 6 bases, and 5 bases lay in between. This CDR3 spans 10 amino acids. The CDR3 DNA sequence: TGCAGCGTTGGTCCCGATACGCAGTATTTT. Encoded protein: CSVGPDTQYF.

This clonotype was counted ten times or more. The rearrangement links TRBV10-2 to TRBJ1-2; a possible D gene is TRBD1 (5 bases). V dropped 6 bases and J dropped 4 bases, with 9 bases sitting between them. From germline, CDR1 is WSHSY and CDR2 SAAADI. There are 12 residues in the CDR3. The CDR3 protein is CASRGDLYGYTF. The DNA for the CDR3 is TGCGCCAGCAGAGGGGATCTCTATGGCTACACCTTC.

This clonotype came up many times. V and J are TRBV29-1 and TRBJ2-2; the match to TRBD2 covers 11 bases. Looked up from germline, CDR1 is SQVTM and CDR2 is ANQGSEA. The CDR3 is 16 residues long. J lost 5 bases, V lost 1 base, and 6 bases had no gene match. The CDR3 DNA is TGCAGCGTTGAAGGCGTAGCGGGGGGGAGGACCGGGGAGCTGTTTTTT. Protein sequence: CSVEGVAGGRTGELFF.

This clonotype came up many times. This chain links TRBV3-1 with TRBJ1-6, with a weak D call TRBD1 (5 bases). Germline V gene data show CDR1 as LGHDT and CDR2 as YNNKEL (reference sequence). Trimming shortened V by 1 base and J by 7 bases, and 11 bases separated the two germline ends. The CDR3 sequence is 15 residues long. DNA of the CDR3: TGTGCCAGCAGCCAAGGAGCAGGGCGCAATTCACCCCTCCACTTT. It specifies CASSQGAGRNSPLHF. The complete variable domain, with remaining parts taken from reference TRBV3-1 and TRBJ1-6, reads DTAVSQTPKYLVTQMGNDKSIKCEQNLGHDTMYWYKQDSKKFLKIMFSYNNKELIINETVPNRFSPKSPDKAHLNLHINSLELGDSAVYFCASSQGAGRNSPLHFGNGTRLTVT.

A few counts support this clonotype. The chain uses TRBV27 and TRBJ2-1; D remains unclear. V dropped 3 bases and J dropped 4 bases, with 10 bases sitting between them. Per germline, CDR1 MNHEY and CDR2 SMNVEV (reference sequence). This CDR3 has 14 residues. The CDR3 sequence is CASSFASRYNEQFF. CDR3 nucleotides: TGTGCCAGCAGTTTTGCCTCAAGGTACAATGAGCAGTTCTTC.

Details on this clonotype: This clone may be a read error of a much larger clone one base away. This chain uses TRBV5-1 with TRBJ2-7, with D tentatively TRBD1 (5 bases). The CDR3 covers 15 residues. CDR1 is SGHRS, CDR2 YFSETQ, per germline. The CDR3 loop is CASSSLGQSSYEQHF. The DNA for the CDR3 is TGCGCCAGCAGCTCCCTCGGACAAAGCTCCTACGAGCAGCACTTC.

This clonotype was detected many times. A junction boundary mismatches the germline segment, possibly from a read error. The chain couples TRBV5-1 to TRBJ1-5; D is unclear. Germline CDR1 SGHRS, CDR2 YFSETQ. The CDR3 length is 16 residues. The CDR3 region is CASSLQALPSNQSQHF. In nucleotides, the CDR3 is TGCGCCAGCAGCTTGCAGGCACTTCCCAGCAATCAGTCCCAGCATTTT.